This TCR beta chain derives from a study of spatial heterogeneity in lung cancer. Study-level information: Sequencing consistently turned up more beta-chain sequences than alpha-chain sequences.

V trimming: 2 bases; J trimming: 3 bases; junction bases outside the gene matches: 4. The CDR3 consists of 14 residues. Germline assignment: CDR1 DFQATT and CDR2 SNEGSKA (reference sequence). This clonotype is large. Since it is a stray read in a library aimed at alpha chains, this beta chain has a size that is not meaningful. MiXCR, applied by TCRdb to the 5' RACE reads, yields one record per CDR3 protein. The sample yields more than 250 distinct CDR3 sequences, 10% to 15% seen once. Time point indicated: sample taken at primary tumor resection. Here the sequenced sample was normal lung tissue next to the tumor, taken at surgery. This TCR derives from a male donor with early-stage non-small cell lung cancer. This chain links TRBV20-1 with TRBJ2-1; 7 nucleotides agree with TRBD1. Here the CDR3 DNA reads TGCAGTGCTAGAATCGGGACAGACTACAATGAGCAGTTCTTC. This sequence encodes CSARIGTDYNEQFF.